These 29 T cell receptor beta chains came from one sample sequenced in a study of vaccination and CD4 T cells after COVID-19. Their antigen targets remain unknown. Time point indicated: late sampling 161 to 241 days after vaccination in a few convalescent patients. Treatment defined: roughly 10-day PBMC culture with coronavirus spike peptide pools or control peptides (ViraFEST assay). The assay that was used to sequence DNA from cultured CD4+ T cells was the Oncomine TCR Beta short-read assay. TCRdb redid the calling of the PCR reads with MiXCR, one entry per CDR3 protein. The sample carries 15,000 or so distinct CDR3 sequences, 40% to 65% recorded once. The input for sequencing was CD4+ T cells from blood, cultured in vitro, taken about 7 months after SARS-CoV-2 vaccination. These receptors were collected from a human donor who had recovered from COVID-19.

In nucleotides, the CDR3 is TGCGCCAGCAGCTTGGTTGGCGCTCTAGAGACCCAGTACTTC. Its protein is CASSLVGALETQYF. This chain uses TRBV5-1 with TRBJ2-5; D is unresolved. Germline loops: CDR1 SGHRS, CDR2 YFSETQ. V lost 0 bases and J 4 bases, leaving 10 bases between the germline ends. CDR3 length: 14 residues.

V and J are TRBV7-9 and TRBJ1-1, with D possibly TRBD1 on 5 matching bases. CDR3 size: 13 residues. Trimming stripped 5 bases from V and 5 bases from J, with 12 bases between. The germline V gene encodes CDR1 SEHNR and CDR2 FQNEAQ (reference sequence). The CDR3 here is CASSVSRGTEAFF. Written as DNA, the CDR3 is TGTGCCAGCAGCGTATCGCGGGGGACTGAAGCTTTCTTT.

The chain links TRBV19 to TRBJ2-3; 8 bases are shared with TRBD2. Germline assignment: CDR1 LNHDA and CDR2 SQIVND (reference sequence). This CDR3 spans 13 amino acids. The V gene end was trimmed by 7 bases and the J gene end by 6 bases; junction bases not matched to a gene: 6. The CDR3 DNA is TGTGCCAGTACCGTAGCGGGAAGGGATACGCAGTATTTT. It specifies CASTVAGRDTQYF.

This sequence joins TRBV15 and TRBJ2-6; D unresolved. Deletions cut 0 bases from V and 2 bases from J, with 8 bases between. Germline lookup yields CDR1 LNHNV and CDR2 YYDKDF (reference sequence). The CDR3 totals 16 residues. The CDR3 region has the DNA TGTGCCACCAGCAGAGATACACGACCTGGGGCCAACGTCCTGACTTTC. Amino acid sequence: CATSRDTRPGANVLTF.

As DNA, the CDR3 is TGTGCCAGCAGTGAAGGCTTTGGGGGTCAGCCCCAGCATTTT. It yields the protein CASSEGFGGQPQHF. The V and J genes are TRBV2 and TRBJ1-5; tentative D call: TRBD1 (5 bases). CDR1 is SNHLY and CDR2 is FYNNEI in the germline V gene. V was pared by 1 base and J by 6 bases, with 10 bases between. This CDR3 contains 14 residues.

This sequence joins TRBV7-2 and TRBJ2-5; a possible D gene is TRBD2 (7 bases). The CDR3 is made up of 15 amino acids. V lost 2 bases and J 4 bases, leaving 14 bases between the germline ends. Germline V gene lookup returns CDR1 SGHTA and CDR2 FQGNSA. CDR3 coding DNA: TGTGCCAGCAGCTTAAGGGAGGGGGGGGGAGAGACCCAGTACTTC. Translating it yields CASSLREGGGETQYF.

This clonotype was seen a handful of times. The chain uses TRBV6-2 or TRBV6-3 and TRBJ1-6, with a possible D match to TRBD1 (6 bases). This CDR3 has 13 residues. Looked up from germline, CDR1 is MNHEY and CDR2 is SVGEGT. Trimming removed 4 bases at V and 5 bases at J, with 6 bases between. CDR3 bases: TGTGCCAGCAGTTGGGACAATAATTCACCCCTCCACTTT. Translating it yields CASSWDNNSPLHF.

Comments on this clonotype: One end of the junction varies from germline; a read error may be responsible. The V gene is TRBV10-3, the J gene TRBJ1-5, with 9 bases matching TRBD1. The germline V gene has CDR1 ENHRY and CDR2 SYGVKD. The CDR3 is 15 residues long. The CDR3 here is CALSGTGLDNQPQHF. The DNA of the CDR3 is TGTGCCCTCAGTGGGACAGGGTTGGACAATCAGCCCCAGCATTTT.

The gene calls are TRBV7-9 and TRBJ2-7; 7 bases align to TRBD2. Trimming cost V 1 base and J 8 bases; bases outside gene matches: 5. This CDR3 contains 13 residues. Germline lookup yields CDR1 SEHNR and CDR2 FQNEAQ (reference sequence). CDR3 coding DNA: TGTGCCAGCAGCTTAGACCAGGGACTACAGCAGTACTTC. Residues: CASSLDQGLQQYF.

The rearrangement links TRBV11-1 to TRBJ2-7; TRBD2 matches at 10 bases. V lost 5 bases, J lost 6 bases, and 7 bases stayed unmatched. Germline V CDR1 and CDR2: SGHAT, FQDESV (reference sequence). The CDR3 extends over 14 amino acids. The CDR3, as DNA: TGTGCCAGCAGCAGAGCGGGGGGGCGATCCGAGCAGTACTTC. Translated: CASSRAGGRSEQYF.

This chain links TRBV6-1 with TRBJ2-5, with 8 bases aligning to TRBD2. This CDR3 has 12 amino acids. V lost 6 bases and J lost 5; bases outside the gene matches: 2. CDR1 and CDR2 (germline): MNHNS, SASEGT. The CDR3 sequence: CASRLAGETQYF. Written as DNA, the CDR3 is TGTGCCAGCAGATTAGCGGGGGAGACCCAGTACTTC.

The chain recombines TRBV24-1 with TRBJ2-3; 11 bases line up with TRBD2. V lost 9 bases and J lost 0; bases outside the gene matches: 4. Looked up from germline, CDR1 is KGHDR and CDR2 is SFDVKD. The CDR3 has 15 amino acids. CDR3 protein: CATCGTSGSTDTQYF. In DNA form, the CDR3 reads TGTGCCACCTGCGGGACTAGCGGAAGCACAGATACGCAGTATTTT.

This clonotype appeared once. The chain combines TRBV20-1 with TRBJ1-2; D is uncertain. V was cut by 2 bases and J by 4 bases, with 17 bases left in between. Germline values: CDR1 DFQATT, CDR2 SNEGSKA (reference sequence). The CDR3 is made up of 15 amino acids. This CDR3 is CSARYEGPPGYGYTF. DNA of the CDR3: TGCAGTGCTAGATACGAGGGCCCCCCAGGCTATGGCTACACCTTC.

The chain uses TRBV12-3 or TRBV12-4 and TRBJ2-7; 7 positions agree with TRBD1. The CDR3 loop spans 15 amino acids. J was trimmed by 0 bases and V by 6 bases; bases with no gene match: 8. CDR3 in amino acids: CASSHDRAVSYEQYF. CDR3 in DNA: TGTGCCAGCAGCCACGACAGGGCCGTCTCCTACGAGCAGTACTTC.

The CDR3: CSASGNYGYTF. Written as DNA, the CDR3 is TGCAGTGCCTCGGGTAACTATGGCTACACCTTC. This rearrangement joins TRBV20-1 to TRBJ1-2, with unresolved D. Germline CDR1 is DFQATT and CDR2 is SNEGSKA (reference sequence). This CDR3 has 11 amino acids. V was pared by 6 bases and J by 1 base, with 6 bases between.

The chain couples TRBV7-8 to TRBJ1-2, with D possibly TRBD1 on 6 matching bases. The CDR3 sequence is 15 residues long. Germline V gene sequence: CDR1 SGHVS, CDR2 FQNEAQ. Trimming took 0 bases from V and 5 from J, leaving 13 bases between them. This CDR3 is CASSLARRGEYGYTF. The CDR3 region has the DNA TGTGCCAGCAGCTTAGCGCGGAGGGGGGAGTATGGCTACACCTTC.

The chain employs TRBV19 and TRBJ1-1; the D gene is possibly TRBD1 (5 bases). Per the germline V gene, CDR1 is LNHDA and CDR2 is SQIVND (reference sequence). V was trimmed by 6 bases and J by 7 bases, leaving 15 bases between them. The CDR3 spans 13 residues. CDR3 DNA: TGTGCCAGTAGCCTTGCTGGGGGGATTGAAGCTTTCTTT. Amino acids: CASSLAGGIEAFF.

V is TRBV7-8 and J is TRBJ2-5; TRBD2 matches 10 bases. The V gene end was trimmed by 7 bases and the J gene end by 5 bases; junction bases not matched to a gene: 4. Germline V gives CDR1 SGHVS, CDR2 FQNEAQ. This CDR3 region has 13 residues. The DNA for the CDR3 is TGTGCCAGCACTAGCGGGAGTAGGGAGACCCAGTACTTC. As protein: CASTSGSRETQYF.

To note about this clonotype: Sequence at one end of the junction differs from germline and may be a read error. V and J are TRBV7-7 and TRBJ2-7; D might be TRBD1 or TRBD2, each matching 6 bases. CDR3 length: 14 residues. Germline CDR1 and CDR2: SSHAT and FNYEAQ (reference sequence). CDR3 sequence reads: CASSLGGTHYEQYF. The CDR3, as DNA: TGTGCTAGCAGCTTAGGAGGGACACATTACGAGCAGTACTTC.

This clonotype was picked up a small number of times. The gene calls are TRBV20-1 and TRBJ2-7; TRBD2 matches 8 bases. The CDR3 contains 14 residues. With 6 bases clipped from V and 6 bases from J, the junction kept 13 bases outside the gene matches. From germline, CDR1 is DFQATT and CDR2 SNEGSKA (reference sequence). DNA for the CDR3: TGCAGTGCAACGCGGACGGCCACTAGCGGCGAGCAGTACTTC. Its protein product is CSATRTATSGEQYF.

This clonotype was counted a few times. This chain joins TRBV6-4 and TRBJ1-2; no definite D call. Trimming cost V 0 bases and J 4 bases, with 6 bases left between them. The germline CDR1 and CDR2 sequences are MRHNA and SNTAGT. The length of the CDR3 is 13 residues. CDR3 protein: CASSDSSGYGYTF. The DNA of the CDR3 is TGTGCCAGCAGTGACTCGTCGGGCTATGGCTACACCTTC.

The chain is built from TRBV7-2 and TRBJ2-1; 13 bases align to TRBD2. CDR3 length: 16 residues. Trimming cost V 4 bases and J 6 bases; bases outside gene matches: 6. CDR1 and CDR2 (germline): SGHTA, FQGNSA. The CDR3 DNA reads as TGTGCCAGCAGCTGGCGGACTAGCGGGAGTGGCAATGAGCAGTTCTTC. It is translated as CASSWRTSGSGNEQFF.

The genes are TRBV30 and TRBJ1-5, with unresolved D. V gave up 3 bases and J gave up 2 bases, with 11 bases separating them. CDR1 is GTSNPN and CDR2 is SVGIG in the germline V gene (reference sequence). The CDR3 is 14 amino acids. The CDR3 region has the DNA TGTGCCTGGAGAGGTACCGAGGGCAATCAGCCCCAGCATTTT. This codes for CAWRGTEGNQPQHF.

This rearrangement joins TRBV20-1 to TRBJ2-7, with unresolved D. The CDR3 consists of 14 residues. V was cut by 4 bases and J by 2 bases, with 15 bases left in between. Per germline, CDR1 DFQATT and CDR2 SNEGSKA (reference sequence). The CDR3 here is CSAKRAGIPYEQYF. CDR3 in DNA: TGCAGTGCTAAAAGGGCAGGTATTCCCTACGAGCAGTACTTC.

The chain couples TRBV6-1 to TRBJ1-2; 9 nucleotides agree with TRBD1. The V gene's germline CDR1 is MNHNS and CDR2 SASEGT. With 4 bases clipped from V and 4 bases from J, the junction kept 7 bases outside the gene matches. The CDR3 has 15 amino acids. This CDR3 is CASSVNRGRGYGYTF. DNA for the CDR3: TGTGCCAGCAGTGTTAACAGGGGGCGAGGCTATGGCTACACCTTC.

The chain combines TRBV7-2 with TRBJ2-7; D perhaps matches TRBD2 (6 bases). Looked up from germline, CDR1 is SGHTA and CDR2 is FQGNSA. V was cut by 3 bases and J by 3 bases, with 9 bases left in between. The CDR3 extends over 13 amino acids. CDR3 residues: CASSFAGNYEQYF. For the CDR3, the DNA is TGTGCCAGCAGCTTCGCGGGAAACTACGAGCAGTACTTC.

V is TRBV12-3 or TRBV12-4 and J is TRBJ1-2; maybe TRBD1 (5 bases). The CDR3 is 12 amino acids. The V gene lost 5 bases and the J gene lost 8 bases, with 12 bases spanning the gap. The DNA of the CDR3 is TGTGCCAGCAGTCGGGACCGCGGGGGCTACACCTTC. This encodes CASSRDRGGYTF.

By share, this clonotype ranks as medium-sized (0.01 to 0.1%). The chain uses TRBV4-1 and TRBJ1-5; perhaps TRBD1 as D (6 bases). Germline CDR1 MGHRA, CDR2 YSYEKL. This CDR3 contains 17 residues. V shed 4 bases and J shed 4 bases, with 20 bases lying between them. The CDR3 reads CASSLRTGNLRNQPQHF. In nucleotides, the CDR3 is TGCGCCAGCAGCCTGCGAACAGGGAACCTTAGGAATCAGCCCCAGCATTTT.

J is TRBJ2-3 and V is TRBV10-3; 10 nucleotides align to TRBD1. This CDR3 spans 15 amino acids. Germline V gene lookup returns CDR1 ENHRY and CDR2 SYGVKD. V shed 6 bases and J 2 bases; nucleotides not matched to a gene: 5. The CDR3 DNA reads TGTGCCATCAGCGGGGGGACAGGGGACACAGATACGCAGTATTTT. The encoded protein is CAISGGTGDTDTQYF.